Shown below are 32 T cell receptor beta chains from a single sample sequenced in a study of lymphopenia after photon versus proton radiotherapy. Assay used: immunoSEQ multiplex PCR; TCRdb lists only in-frame clones, some missing. This table has about 61,000 clones, around 88% appearing once. The material sequenced was peripheral blood, taken from a patient treated with photon-based radiotherapy. These receptors came from a man aged 35 to 55 with gastric cancer.

The V call is TRBV5-6, the J call TRBJ2-7, with TRBD2 matching 8 bases. In germline, CDR1 is SGHDT, CDR2 YYEEEE. V dropped 0 bases and J dropped 4; count of bases not matched to a gene: 6. The CDR3 covers 15 residues. CDR3 in amino acids: CASSLAPAGEYEQYF. The CDR3 DNA is TGTGCCAGCAGCTTGGCTCCAGCGGGGGAGTACGAGCAGTACTTC.

The chain uses TRBV7-6 and TRBJ2-7; maybe TRBD1 (6 bases). The CDR3 runs to 14 residues. CDR1 SGHVS and CDR2 FNYEAQ come from the germline V gene. Trimming removed 2 bases from V and 6 bases from J, with 14 bases in between. The CDR3: CASSLISTGPEQYF. CDR3 nucleotide sequence: TGTGCCAGCAGCTTAATAAGCACAGGGCCCGAGCAGTACTTC.

The chain employs TRBV11-2 and TRBJ2-7; D might be TRBD2 (6 bases). The CDR3 runs to 17 residues. The germline CDR1 and CDR2 sequences are SGHAT and FQNNGV. V was pared by 4 bases and J by 3 bases, with 22 bases between. The CDR3 reads CASSSFSGLWEDYEQYF. CDR3 DNA: TGTGCCAGCAGCTCGTTCTCCGGGCTCTGGGAGGACTACGAGCAGTACTTC.

The CDR3 protein is CASSPPGGSYNSPLHF. The CDR3 coding sequence is TGTGCCAGCAGCCCCCCCGGGGGCTCCTATAATTCACCCCTCCACTTT. The chain couples TRBV5-8 to TRBJ1-6, with D possibly TRBD1 on 5 matching bases. Trimming removed 4 bases at V and 0 bases at J, with 11 bases between. Germline V gives CDR1 SGHTS, CDR2 YDEGEE. There are 16 residues in the CDR3.

The chain uses TRBV15 and TRBJ1-4; tentatively, D is TRBD1 (5 bases). V was cut by 6 bases and J by 0 bases, with 8 bases left in between. The CDR3 spans 14 residues. Per the germline V gene, CDR1 is LNHNV and CDR2 is YYDKDF (reference sequence). CDR3 loop: CATRQAATNEKLFF. In nucleotides, the CDR3 is TGTGCCACCAGACAGGCCGCAACTAATGAAAAACTGTTTTTT.

This sequence joins TRBV12-5 and TRBJ1-1; D gene uncertain. CDR1 and CDR2 (germline): LGHNT, FRNRAP. The CDR3 contains 12 residues. Trimming removed 7 bases at V and 7 bases at J, with 13 bases between. The CDR3 DNA is TGTGCTAGTGCTTTAGCGCTGAATGAAGCTTTCTTT. Translating it yields CASALALNEAFF.

This chain connects TRBV7-9 to TRBJ1-6; D is unresolved. The germline V and J ends were trimmed by 2 bases and 8 bases, with 4 bases remaining between them. Germline lookup yields CDR1 SEHNR and CDR2 FQNEAQ (reference sequence). The CDR3 loop spans 12 amino acids. CDR3 region: CASSLSYSPLHF. DNA of the CDR3: TGTGCCAGCAGCTTAAGCTATTCACCCCTCCACTTT.

The V call is TRBV10-3, the J call TRBJ1-1; D uncertain. This CDR3 comprises 14 residues. V lost 7 bases, J lost 6 bases, and 18 bases lay in between. CDR1 and CDR2 (germline): ENHRY, SYGVKD. CDR3 residues: CAITPSPDRAEAFF. DNA of the CDR3: TGTGCCATCACCCCAAGCCCTGACCGGGCTGAAGCTTTCTTT.

This chain joins TRBV4-3 and TRBJ2-5; no definite D call. The V and J ends lost 0 bases and 5 bases respectively, with 7 bases between them. Germline-derived CDR1 and CDR2 are LGHNA and YSLEER. The CDR3 is 13 amino acids. CDR3 in DNA: TGCGCCAGCAGCCAAGATCTTTTGGAGACCCAGTACTTC. Amino acid sequence: CASSQDLLETQYF.

V gene TRBV9 combines with J gene TRBJ1-6, with a tentative D call TRBD1 (5 bases). The germline V gene encodes CDR1 SGDLS and CDR2 YYNGEE. Trimming pared 0 bases from V and 7 bases from J, leaving 8 bases between. There are 14 residues in the CDR3. The CDR3 nucleotides are TGTGCCAGCAGCGTAGACGAGGGGAATTCACCCCTCCACTTT. Protein sequence: CASSVDEGNSPLHF.

This chain uses TRBV5-1 with TRBJ1-1, with TRBD1 as a possible D gene (5 bases). In germline, CDR1 is SGHRS, CDR2 YFSETQ. This CDR3 has 14 amino acids. V dropped 4 bases and J dropped 3 bases, with 13 bases sitting between them. The CDR3 bases are TGCGCCAGCAGCCCCCGGGGGGGGGACACTGAAGCTTTCTTT. Its translation is CASSPRGGDTEAFF.

As for this clone: Other DNA sequences in the sample encode the same CDR3. The chain joins TRBV7-9 to TRBJ1-1; perhaps TRBD1 as D (5 bases). This CDR3 is 13 amino acids long. V lost 5 bases and J 1 base, leaving 8 bases between the germline ends. Per the germline V gene, CDR1 is SEHNR and CDR2 is FQNEAQ (reference sequence). In DNA form, the CDR3 reads TGTGCCAGCAGCCTTCAGGGGAACACTGAAGCTTTCTTT. Amino acid sequence: CASSLQGNTEAFF.

In regard to this clone: The same CDR3 also results from other DNA sequences found in this sample. V and J are TRBV6-1 and TRBJ1-5; D call uncertain. This CDR3 has 15 amino acids. Per the germline V gene, CDR1 is MNHNS and CDR2 is SASEGT. V was shortened by 1 base and J by 0 bases, with 7 bases between the two germline ends. DNA for the CDR3: TGTGCCAGCAGTGAAGGTAGCCATAGCAATCAGCCCCAGCATTTT. Its protein is CASSEGSHSNQPQHF.

The rearrangement uses TRBV7-8 and TRBJ2-1; D uncertain. CDR1 SGHVS and CDR2 FQNEAQ come from the germline V gene. This CDR3 region has 13 residues. Trimming pared 8 bases from V and 10 bases from J, leaving 18 bases between. CDR3 DNA: TGTGCCAGCGGAAGTGGGCAATTCGTCGAGCAGTTCTTC. Translation gives CASGSGQFVEQFF.

The chain has TRBV12-5 and TRBJ1-2; D uncertain. Germline CDR1 reads LGHNT; CDR2 reads FRNRAP. Trimming removed 9 bases from V and 3 bases from J, with 14 bases in between. The CDR3 has 13 residues. DNA for the CDR3: TGTGCTAGCGCCAGAAGCATCGACTATGGCTACACCTTC. It is translated as CASARSIDYGYTF.

The rearrangement joins TRBV30 to TRBJ1-1, with D possibly matching TRBD1 (6 bases). Germline CDR1 GTSNPN, CDR2 SVGIG (reference sequence). This CDR3 has 14 amino acids. V dropped 0 bases and J dropped 4 bases, with 12 bases sitting between them. The CDR3 here is CAWSVGAYSTEAFF. Here the CDR3 DNA reads TGTGCCTGGAGTGTGGGGGCCTATAGCACTGAAGCTTTCTTT.

This rearrangement joins TRBV7-3 to TRBJ1-1, with 8 nucleotides matching TRBD1. Germline CDR1 is SGHTA and CDR2 is FQGTGA. Losses at the gene ends were 5 bases for V and 2 bases for J; bases not matched to a gene: 4. The CDR3 sequence is 14 residues long. The CDR3 nucleotides are TGTGCCAGCAGCCCAGGGGGCCATAACACTGAAGCTTTCTTT. This sequence encodes CASSPGGHNTEAFF.

The chain is built from TRBV7-2 and TRBJ1-2; TRBD1 matches 7 bases. The ends lost 4 bases at V and 4 bases at J; junction bases unmatched: 6. Germline loops: CDR1 SGHTA, CDR2 FQGNSA. The CDR3 totals 14 residues. DNA of the CDR3: TGTGCCAGCAGCTCCCGACAGGGCGGCTATGGCTACACCTTC. Its translation is CASSSRQGGYGYTF.

This clone was observed a single time. The chain uses TRBV7-9 and TRBJ1-3, with D hard to call. The V and J ends lost 3 bases and 8 bases respectively, with 14 bases between them. The CDR3 covers 14 residues. The germline CDR1 and CDR2 sequences are SEHNR and FQNEAQ (reference sequence). DNA for the CDR3: TGTGCCAGCAGCTTGGGCAGAGGTGGGGACACCATATATTTT. It translates to CASSLGRGGDTIYF.

The rearrangement links TRBV9 to TRBJ2-1; 9 nucleotides align to TRBD2. This CDR3 has 17 amino acids. Unmatched junction bases numbered 8, after V lost 0 bases and J lost 4 bases. Germline V gene data show CDR1 as SGDLS and CDR2 as YYNGEE. The CDR3 region is CASSVAQASGVYNEQFF. CDR3 in DNA: TGTGCCAGCAGCGTAGCTCAAGCTAGCGGGGTATACAATGAGCAGTTCTTC.

The chain combines TRBV7-3 with TRBJ2-7; 8 bases match TRBD2. The ends lost 3 bases at V and 2 bases at J; junction bases unmatched: 6. This CDR3 has 15 residues. The germline V gene encodes CDR1 SGHTA and CDR2 FQGTGA. The CDR3 nucleotides are TGTGCCAGCAGCTTTGGAGCGGGGGCCCCCTACGAGCAGTACTTC. It yields the protein CASSFGAGAPYEQYF.

The rearrangement joins TRBV7-3 to TRBJ2-2; D may be TRBD1 (5 bases). V lost 5 bases, J lost 5 bases, and 21 bases lay in between. The CDR3 length is 17 residues. CDR1 and CDR2 (germline): SGHTA, FQGTGA. CDR3 coding DNA: TGTGCCAGCAGCCCAAGCCCTACGCAGGGTCGGACCGGGGAGCTGTTTTTT. Its translation is CASSPSPTQGRTGELFF.

The chain is built from TRBV6-5 and TRBJ2-3; TRBD1 is a possible D gene (5 bases). The CDR3 is made up of 12 amino acids. The germline CDR1 and CDR2 sequences are MNHEY and SVGAGI. Deletions cut 7 bases from V and 1 base from J, with 6 bases between. CDR3 sequence (DNA): TGTGCCAGCAAAGGGGGCACAGATACGCAGTATTTT. Its translation: CASKGGTDTQYF.

The genes are TRBV15 and TRBJ1-5; D is undetermined. The CDR3 has 14 amino acids. Trimming pared 0 bases from V and 5 bases from J, leaving 8 bases between. Germline assignment: CDR1 LNHNV and CDR2 YYDKDF (reference sequence). CDR3 DNA: TGTGCCACCAGCAGAGATCCGGGAGATCAGCCCCAGCATTTT. This gives the protein CATSRDPGDQPQHF.

V gene TRBV4-1 combines with J gene TRBJ2-7; D might be TRBD1 (5 bases). Germline-derived CDR1 and CDR2 are MGHRA and YSYEKL. Trimming took off 0 bases at V and 2 bases at J, with 11 bases between the two ends. This CDR3 has 15 amino acids. This chain's CDR3 is CASSQERGLAYEQYF. The CDR3 DNA follows: TGCGCCAGCAGCCAAGAAAGGGGTCTTGCCTACGAGCAGTACTTC.

The rearrangement uses TRBV6-1 and TRBJ2-3; 7 bases fit TRBD1. The ends lost 10 bases at V and 0 bases at J; junction bases unmatched: 7. The CDR3 runs 14 residues. The germline V gene has CDR1 MNHNS and CDR2 SASEGT. CDR3 sequence reads: CATKGQESTDTQYF. As DNA, the CDR3 is TGTGCCACCAAAGGACAGGAAAGCACAGATACGCAGTATTTT.

J is TRBJ1-4 and V is TRBV5-1, with a possible D match to TRBD1 (6 bases). CDR3 size: 14 residues. Germline V lookup: CDR1 SGHRS, CDR2 YFSETQ. Trimming removed 1 base from V and 7 bases from J, with 11 bases in between. The CDR3 loop reads CASSLTGRVEKLFF. CDR3 coding DNA: TGCGCCAGCAGCTTGACAGGGCGGGTTGAAAAACTGTTTTTT.

The CDR3 reads CASSVGGTNEKLFF. CDR3 nucleotide sequence: TGCGCCAGCAGCGTGGGGGGGACAAATGAAAAACTGTTTTTT. V and J are TRBV5-1 and TRBJ1-4, with a possible D match to TRBD1 (6 bases). The CDR3 loop spans 14 amino acids. Trimming pared 4 bases from V and 5 bases from J, leaving 12 bases between. Looked up from germline, CDR1 is SGHRS and CDR2 is YFSETQ.

CDR3 residues: CASSLRGGSGNTIYF. CDR3 nucleotides: TGTGCCAGCAGCTTACGAGGGGGTTCTGGAAACACCATATATTTT. This chain connects TRBV7-2 to TRBJ1-3, with D perhaps TRBD1 (6 bases). The CDR3 contains 15 residues. Trimming pared 2 bases from V and 1 base from J, leaving 9 bases between. In germline, CDR1 is SGHTA, CDR2 FQGNSA.

V and J are TRBV5-4 and TRBJ1-6; D possibly corresponds to TRBD1 (5 bases). V dropped 1 base and J dropped 7 bases, with 9 bases sitting between them. CDR1 SGHNT and CDR2 YYREEE come from the germline V gene (reference sequence). The CDR3 runs 14 residues. CDR3: CASSLSRGNSPLHF. The CDR3 DNA is TGTGCCAGCAGCTTGTCGAGGGGCAATTCACCCCTCCACTTT.

This chain uses TRBV15 with TRBJ1-2, with D possibly being TRBD1 (5 bases). Germline CDR1 reads LNHNV; CDR2 reads YYDKDF (reference sequence). Trimming left V 0 bases short and J 4 bases short, with 12 bases between. The CDR3 is made up of 15 amino acids. CDR3 sequence: CATSRDGTASYGYTF. As DNA, the CDR3 is TGTGCCACCAGCAGAGATGGGACGGCAAGCTATGGCTACACCTTC.

V is TRBV29-1 and J is TRBJ1-2; D possibly corresponds to TRBD1 (6 bases). V was trimmed by 2 bases and J by 8 bases, leaving 12 bases between them. Germline-derived CDR1 and CDR2 are SQVTM and ANQGSEA. This CDR3 has 12 amino acids. The CDR3 sequence is CSVETGWGGYTF. The CDR3 region has the DNA TGCAGCGTTGAAACAGGGTGGGGCGGCTACACCTTC.